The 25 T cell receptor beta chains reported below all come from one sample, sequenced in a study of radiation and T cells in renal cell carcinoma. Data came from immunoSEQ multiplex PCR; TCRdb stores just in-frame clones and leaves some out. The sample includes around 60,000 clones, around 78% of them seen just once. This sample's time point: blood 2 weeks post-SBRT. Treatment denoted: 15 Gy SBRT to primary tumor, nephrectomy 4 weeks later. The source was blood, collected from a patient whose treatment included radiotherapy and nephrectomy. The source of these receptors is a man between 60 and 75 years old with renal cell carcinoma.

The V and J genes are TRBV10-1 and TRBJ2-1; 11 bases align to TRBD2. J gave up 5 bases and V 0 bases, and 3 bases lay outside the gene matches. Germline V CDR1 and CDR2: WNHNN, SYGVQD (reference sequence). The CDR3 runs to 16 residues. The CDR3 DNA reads TGCGCCAGCAGTGAGTCTCCGGGACTAGCGGACAATGAGCAGTTCTTC. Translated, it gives CASSESPGLADNEQFF.

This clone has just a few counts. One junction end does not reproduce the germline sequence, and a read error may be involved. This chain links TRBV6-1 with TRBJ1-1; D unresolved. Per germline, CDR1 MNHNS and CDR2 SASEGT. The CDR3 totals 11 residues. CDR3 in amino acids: CASSEGAKRDF. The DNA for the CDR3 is TGTGCCAGCAGTGAGGGAGCGAAAAGGGACTTT.

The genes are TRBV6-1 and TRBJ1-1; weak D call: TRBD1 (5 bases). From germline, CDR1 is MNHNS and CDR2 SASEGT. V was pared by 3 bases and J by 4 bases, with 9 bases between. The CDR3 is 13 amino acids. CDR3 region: CASSEGGSTEAFF. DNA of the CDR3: TGTGCCAGCAGTGAGGGGGGGAGCACTGAAGCTTTCTTT.

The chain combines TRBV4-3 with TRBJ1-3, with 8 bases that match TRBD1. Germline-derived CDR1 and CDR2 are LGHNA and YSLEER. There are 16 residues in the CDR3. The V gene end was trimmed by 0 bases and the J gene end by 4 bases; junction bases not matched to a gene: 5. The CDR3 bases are TGCGCCAGCAGCCAAGACGACAGGGGTACAGGAAACACCATATATTTT. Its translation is CASSQDDRGTGNTIYF.

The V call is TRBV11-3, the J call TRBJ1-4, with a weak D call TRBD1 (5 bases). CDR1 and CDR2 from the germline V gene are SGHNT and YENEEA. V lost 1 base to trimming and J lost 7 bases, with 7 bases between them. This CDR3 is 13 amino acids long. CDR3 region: CASSLGQGEKLFF. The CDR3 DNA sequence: TGTGCCAGCAGCTTAGGGCAGGGTGAAAAACTGTTTTTT.

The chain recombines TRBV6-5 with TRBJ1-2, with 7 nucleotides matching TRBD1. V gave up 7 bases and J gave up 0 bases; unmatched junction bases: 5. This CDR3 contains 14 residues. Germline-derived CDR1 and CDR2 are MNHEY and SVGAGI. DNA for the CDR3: TGTGCCAGCACAGACAGGGAGACTAACTATGGCTACACCTTC. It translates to CASTDRETNYGYTF.

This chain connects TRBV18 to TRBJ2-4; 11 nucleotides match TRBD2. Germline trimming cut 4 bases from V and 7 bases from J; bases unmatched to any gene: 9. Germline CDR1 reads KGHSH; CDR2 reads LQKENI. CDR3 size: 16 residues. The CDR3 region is CASSQPGLAESNIQYF. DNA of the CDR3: TGTGCCAGCTCACAGCCGGGACTAGCGGAAAGTAACATTCAGTACTTC.

CDR3 protein: CASSRGQLNDYGYTF. CDR3 sequence (DNA): TGTGCCAGCAGCCGAGGACAGCTTAATGACTATGGCTACACCTTC. The V call is TRBV11-1, the J call TRBJ1-2; a weak D match, TRBD1 (6 bases). The CDR3 extends over 15 amino acids. Per the germline V gene, CDR1 is SGHAT and CDR2 is FQDESV (reference sequence). Trimming removed 5 bases from V and 3 bases from J, with 16 bases in between.

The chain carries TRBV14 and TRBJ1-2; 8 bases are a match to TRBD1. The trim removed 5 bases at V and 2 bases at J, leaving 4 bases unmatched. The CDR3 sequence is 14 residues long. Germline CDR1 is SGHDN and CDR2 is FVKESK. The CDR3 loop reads CASSSRTGNYGYTF. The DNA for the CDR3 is TGTGCCAGCAGCTCCCGGACAGGGAACTATGGCTACACCTTC. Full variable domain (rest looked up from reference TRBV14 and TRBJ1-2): EAGVTQFPSHSVIEKGQTVTLRCDPISGHDNLYWYRRVMGKEIKFLLHFVKESKQDESGMPNNRFLAERTGGTYSTLKVQPAELEDSGVYFCASSSRTGNYGYTFGSGTRLTVV.

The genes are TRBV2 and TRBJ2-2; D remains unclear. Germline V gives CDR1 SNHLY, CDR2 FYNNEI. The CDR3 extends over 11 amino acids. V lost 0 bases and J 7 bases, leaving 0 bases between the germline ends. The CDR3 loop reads CASSEAGELFF. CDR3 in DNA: TGTGCCAGCAGTGAAGCCGGGGAGCTGTTTTTT.

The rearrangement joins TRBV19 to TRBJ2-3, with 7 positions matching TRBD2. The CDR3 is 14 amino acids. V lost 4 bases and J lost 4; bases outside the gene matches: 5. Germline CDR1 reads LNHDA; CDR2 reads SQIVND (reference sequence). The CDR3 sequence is CASSSRGSPDTQYF. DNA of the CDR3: TGTGCCAGTAGTAGCCGCGGGAGCCCAGATACGCAGTATTTT.

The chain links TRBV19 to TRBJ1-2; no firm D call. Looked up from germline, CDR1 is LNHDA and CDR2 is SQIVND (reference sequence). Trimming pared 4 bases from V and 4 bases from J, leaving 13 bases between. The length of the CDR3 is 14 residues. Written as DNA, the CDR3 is TGTGCCAGTAGTACCACAGAGGCGAGCTATGGCTACACCTTC. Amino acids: CASSTTEASYGYTF.

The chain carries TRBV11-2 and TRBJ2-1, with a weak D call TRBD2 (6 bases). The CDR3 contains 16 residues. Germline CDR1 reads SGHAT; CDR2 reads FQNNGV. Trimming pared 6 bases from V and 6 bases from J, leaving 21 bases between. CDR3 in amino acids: CASRSGVLYGGNEQFF. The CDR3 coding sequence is TGTGCCAGCAGGAGCGGCGTACTTTACGGGGGCAATGAGCAGTTCTTC. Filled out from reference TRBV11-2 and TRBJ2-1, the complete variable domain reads EAGVAQSPRYKIIEKRQSVAFWCNPISGHATLYWYQQILGQGPKLLIQFQNNGVVDDSQLPKDRFSAERLKGVDSTLKIQPAKLEDSAVYLCASRSGVLYGGNEQFFGPGTRLTVL.

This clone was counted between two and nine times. As DNA, the CDR3 is TGCAGCGTGGCATCACAGGGTACGAACACTGAAGCTTTCTTT. Encoded protein: CSVASQGTNTEAFF. The J gene is TRBJ1-1, the V gene TRBV29-1; possible D gene TRBD1, 6 bases. This CDR3 has 14 amino acids. With 6 bases removed from V and 1 base from J, the gap between germline ends came to 15 bases. Germline-derived CDR1 and CDR2 are SQVTM and ANQGSEA.

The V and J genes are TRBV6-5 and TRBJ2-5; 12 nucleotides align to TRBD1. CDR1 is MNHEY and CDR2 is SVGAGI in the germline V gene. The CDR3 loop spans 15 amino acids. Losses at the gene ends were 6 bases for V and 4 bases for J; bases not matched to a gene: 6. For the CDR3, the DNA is TGTGCCAGCAGAACCCGGGACAGGGGGCGAGAGACCCAGTACTTC. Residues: CASRTRDRGRETQYF.

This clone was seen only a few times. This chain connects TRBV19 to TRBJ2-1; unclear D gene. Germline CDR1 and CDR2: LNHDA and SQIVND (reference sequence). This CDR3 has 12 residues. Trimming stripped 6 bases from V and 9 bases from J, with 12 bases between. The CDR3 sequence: CASSLDVGEQFF. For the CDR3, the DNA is TGTGCCAGTAGCCTGGATGTTGGTGAGCAGTTCTTC.

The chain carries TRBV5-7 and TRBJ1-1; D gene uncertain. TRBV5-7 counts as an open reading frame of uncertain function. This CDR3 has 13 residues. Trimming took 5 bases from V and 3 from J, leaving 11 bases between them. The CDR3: CASRRREDTEAFF. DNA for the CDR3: TGTGCCAGCAGGCGCCGGGAGGACACTGAAGCTTTCTTT.

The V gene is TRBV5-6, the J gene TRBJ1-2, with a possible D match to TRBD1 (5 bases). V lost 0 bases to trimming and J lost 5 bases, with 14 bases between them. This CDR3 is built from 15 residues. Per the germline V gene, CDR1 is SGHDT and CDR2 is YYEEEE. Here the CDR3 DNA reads TGTGCCAGCAGCTTGGTTCGGGGCATAGGATATGGCTACACCTTC. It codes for CASSLVRGIGYGYTF.

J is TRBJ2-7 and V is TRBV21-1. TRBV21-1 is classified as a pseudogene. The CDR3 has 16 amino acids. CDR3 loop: CASSKDRDDGYYEQYV. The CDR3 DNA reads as TGTGCCAGCAGCAAAGATAGGGACGACGGATACTACGAGCAGTACGTC.

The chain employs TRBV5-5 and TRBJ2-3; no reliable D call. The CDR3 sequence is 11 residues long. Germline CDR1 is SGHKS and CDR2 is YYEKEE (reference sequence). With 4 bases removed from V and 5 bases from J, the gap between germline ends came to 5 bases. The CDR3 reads CASSAVDTQYF. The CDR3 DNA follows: TGTGCCAGCAGCGCCGTAGATACGCAGTATTTT.

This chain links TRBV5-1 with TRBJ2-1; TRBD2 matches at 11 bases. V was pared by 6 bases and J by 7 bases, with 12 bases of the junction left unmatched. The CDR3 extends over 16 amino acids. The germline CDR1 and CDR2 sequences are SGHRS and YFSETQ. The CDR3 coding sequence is TGCGCCAGCACCGTACCTATTAGCGGGGGGGCGAATGAGCAGTTCTTC. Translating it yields CASTVPISGGANEQFF.

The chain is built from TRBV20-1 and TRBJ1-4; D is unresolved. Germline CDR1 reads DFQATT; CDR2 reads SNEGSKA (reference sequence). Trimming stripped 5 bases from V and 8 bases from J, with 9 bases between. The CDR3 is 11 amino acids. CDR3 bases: TGCAGTGCTCATGACGGGGAAAAACTGTTTTTT. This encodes CSAHDGEKLFF.

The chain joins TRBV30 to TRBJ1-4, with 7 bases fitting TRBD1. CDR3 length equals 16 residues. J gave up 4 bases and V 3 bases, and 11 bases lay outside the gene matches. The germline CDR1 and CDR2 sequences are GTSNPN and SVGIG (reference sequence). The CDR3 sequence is CAWSQGGTASNEKLFF. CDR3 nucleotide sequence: TGTGCCTGGAGCCAAGGGGGGACAGCAAGTAATGAAAAACTGTTTTTT.

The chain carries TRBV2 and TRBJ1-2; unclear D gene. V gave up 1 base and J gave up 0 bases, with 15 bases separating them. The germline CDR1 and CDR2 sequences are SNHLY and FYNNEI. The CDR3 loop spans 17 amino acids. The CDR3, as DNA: TGTGCCAGCAGTGAAGGACGGAAGGGTATTCCTAACTATGGCTACACCTTC. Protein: CASSEGRKGIPNYGYTF.

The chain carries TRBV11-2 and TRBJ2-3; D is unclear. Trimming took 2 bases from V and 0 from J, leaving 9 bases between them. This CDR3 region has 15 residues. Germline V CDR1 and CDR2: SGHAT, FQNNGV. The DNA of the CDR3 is TGTGCCAGCAGCTTAACTACAACTAGCACAGATACGCAGTATTTT. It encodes CASSLTTTSTDTQYF.